This TCR beta chain emerged from a study of blood T cells in healthy people across ages (dated by TCRdb to 2013 to 2016). With regard to the full study: Template switching captured roughly one uniquely barcoded TCR beta cDNA molecule per two T cells in model experiments. Donors of different ages were randomly distributed across sequencing lanes to avoid experimental bias. Donors were grouped into four age groups: young (average approximately 16 years), middle-aged (under 40), aged (about 59) and long-lived (approximately 81). Age-related changes in TCR beta repertoire diversity were measured in the study by deep sequencing normalized with unique cDNA molecular identifiers. Using the same blood draw, the study looked at two additional independent replicas of 1 million unique cDNA reads for two donors, one aged 18 to 30 and the other aged 80 or older.

The full study reports these points: Because donor CMV infection status was unknown, age-related changes in expanded clonotypes were potentially confounded. Compared with the aged group, the long-lived group had more naive CD4+ T cells, fewer expanded clones and increased TCR diversity, suggesting age selection. Estimates of total diversity based on one million sequenced T cells were regarded as lower bounds and as underestimates. Since profiling was done on bulk unsorted PBMCs, naive and antigen-experienced compartments could not be conclusively compared. As age increased, observed TCR beta diversity per million T cells dropped in a roughly linear way, and a significant reduction was already evident by age around 41. Observed TCR beta diversity correlated strongly with the percentage of naive T cells measured by flow cytometry.

Libraries were built with 5' RACE. Sequencer: Illumina HiSeq 2500. A second about 7 to 12 cycle PCR used a sample-barcoded 5' primer and a J-beta primer mix. A template-switch 5' adaptor carrying 12 random nucleotides introduced a unique molecular identifier onto each TCR beta cDNA molecule. At least 3 million CDR3-containing paired-end reads were obtained from each sample. First-strand cDNA synthesis was performed from all RNA using the Mint cDNA synthesis kit, with priming by a TRBC-specific oligonucleotide. After uracil-DNA glycosylase treatment, a first 18-cycle PCR used universal primers M1SS and BC2_uni_R on all cDNA. Turning to the authors' computational methods: Each sample was normalized by randomly selecting 1 million high-quality reads, each carrying a distinct molecular identifier. Instead of being binned into consensus sequences, reads that shared molecular identifiers were thrown out. MiTCR, run with a Q25 quality threshold and the strictest error-elimination algorithm, handled CDR3 identification, clonotype clustering and error correction. A nonparametric unseen species model using Euler transformation provided a lower-bound estimate of total TCR beta diversity. The raw public data were reprocessed by TCRdb itself: fastp quality trimming at Q25, MiXCR clonotype calling, in-frame beta chains only. One record per CDR3 amino acid sequence lists the most common genes and DNA. The V and J calls were determined by TCRdb, not by the authors. The sample table contains more than 700,000 distinct CDR3 sequences; only one count was recorded for 46% of them. 18% of the sample rests with the top ten.

Donors were under 40 systemically healthy Caucasian individuals from Russia aged roughly 6 to 100 years. Each donor gave approximately 9.3 milliliters of peripheral blood, collected into EDTA-treated Vacutainer tubes. Ficoll-Paque density-gradient centrifugation was used to isolate PBMCs, with at least 6 million per sample. Total RNA, at least 5 micrograms per sample, was extracted from PBMCs with Trizol reagent. The percentages of naive CD45RAhigh/CD27high T cells were determined by flow cytometry on a PBMC aliquot from every donor. CDR1 is given as LNHNV and CDR2 as YYDKDF, both from the germline V gene (reference sequence). The CDR3 runs 19 residues from the cysteine to the phenylalanine. The retained sequence is limited to the CDR3, 57 bases, with the frame set at the first base. The V end gives up 5 bases and the J end 2 bases, leaving 15 bases in the junction not matched to a gene. There are a few counts of this clonotype. Its antigen is not yet known. No clone much larger than this one lies a single base away; base qualities are absent.

The sequencing sample was made of blood. The origin of this receptor is a man older than 75 in good health. Here the chain combines TRBV15 and TRBJ2-1, with 10 junctional bases fitting TRBD2. CDR3 region: CATSSPLAGREWTYNEQFF. The sequenced DNA: TGTGCCACCAGCTCACCACTAGCGGGGAGGGAGTGGACCTACAATGAGCAGTTCTTC.